This T cell receptor (beta chain) stems from a study of breast tumors, draining lymph nodes, adjacent tissues. General study results and limits: The data were judged consistent with most tumor T cells coming from lymph node and expanding in tumor. Tumor and nontumor repertoires were significantly more similar in luminal-like than in basal-like breast cancer. Tumor T cell lymph node origin was a supported hypothesis, not proven. Tumor TCR diversity was below lymph nodes but above nontumor tissue.

This clonotype was detected only a few times. Its specificity is unknown. This sequence may be a read error, since a much larger clone differs from it by one base. Samples came from axillary lymph nodes draining the breast cancer. Via MiXCR, TCRdb re-called the multiplex PCR reads, giving one row per CDR3 protein. The sample lists about 130,000 distinct CDR3 sequences, 15% to 20% occurring once. The CDR3 contains 14 residues. Germline loops: CDR1 SEHNR, CDR2 FQNEAQ (reference sequence). The sequenced material came from axillary lymph node tissue. The rearrangement joins TRBV7-9 to TRBJ1-3; weak D call: TRBD1 (5 bases). This sequence was found in a female donor with breast cancer. Some clones in this sample may be carry-over from other donors' samples. The CDR3 region has the DNA TGTGCCGGCAGCTTAGGGAGGACAGGAAACACCATATATTTT. Protein: CAGSLGRTGNTIYF.